The T cell receptor beta chain described here comes from a study of shared clonotypes between healthy human individuals. Only in-frame clones appear in the TCRdb table, and some are missing; sequencing was by immunoSEQ multiplex PCR. The table records about 2 million clones, approximately 95% of them present only once. V was pared by 0 bases and J by 4 bases, with 11 bases of the junction left unmatched. This CDR3 region has 19 residues. Per the germline V gene, CDR1 is SGHVS and CDR2 is FNYEAQ. CD45RO-negative cells were positively selected for CCR7, leaving out terminally differentiated effector memory CD45RA+ cells.

This clonotype originated in a man between 18 and 35 years old in good health. The chain carries TRBV7-6 and TRBJ2-3, with 12 bases that match TRBD2. Sample: naive CD8+ T cells sorted from blood. DNA of the CDR3: TGTGCCAGCAGCTTAGCAGCTAGCGGGAGGGCCAAGGGTGCAGATACGCAGTATTTT. Protein: CASSLAASGRAKGADTQYF.